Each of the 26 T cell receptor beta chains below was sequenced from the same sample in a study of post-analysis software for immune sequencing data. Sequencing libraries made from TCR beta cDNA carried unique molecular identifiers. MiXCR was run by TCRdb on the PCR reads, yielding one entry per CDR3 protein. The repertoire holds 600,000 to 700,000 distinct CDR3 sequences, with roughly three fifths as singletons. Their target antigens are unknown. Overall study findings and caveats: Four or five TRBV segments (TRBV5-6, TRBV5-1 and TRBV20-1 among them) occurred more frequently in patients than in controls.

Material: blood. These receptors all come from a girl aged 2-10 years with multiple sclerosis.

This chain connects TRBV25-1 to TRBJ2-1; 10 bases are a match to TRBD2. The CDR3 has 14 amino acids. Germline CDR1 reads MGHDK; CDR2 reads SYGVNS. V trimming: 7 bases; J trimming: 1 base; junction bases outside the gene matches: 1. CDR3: CASISGRSYNEQFF. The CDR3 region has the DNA TGTGCCAGCATTAGCGGGAGGTCCTACAATGAGCAGTTCTTC.

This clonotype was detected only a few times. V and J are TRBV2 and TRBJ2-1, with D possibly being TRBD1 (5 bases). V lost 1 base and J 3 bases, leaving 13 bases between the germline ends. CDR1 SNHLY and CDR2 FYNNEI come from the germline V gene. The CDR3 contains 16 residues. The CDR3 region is CASSEDWQGGYNEQFF. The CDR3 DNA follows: TGTGCCAGCAGTGAAGACTGGCAGGGCGGCTACAATGAGCAGTTCTTC.

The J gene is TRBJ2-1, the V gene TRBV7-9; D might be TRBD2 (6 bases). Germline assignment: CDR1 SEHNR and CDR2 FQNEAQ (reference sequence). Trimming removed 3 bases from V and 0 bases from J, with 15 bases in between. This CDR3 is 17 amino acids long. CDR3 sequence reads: CASSFSSAKGSYNEQFF. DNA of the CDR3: TGTGCCAGCAGCTTTTCTAGCGCCAAAGGCTCCTACAATGAGCAGTTCTTC.

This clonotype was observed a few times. The CDR3 DNA reads TGTGCCACCAGTGATTCCCTGACGGGGAAAGGTGGCTACACCTTC. Amino acids: CATSDSLTGKGGYTF. The chain carries TRBV24-1 and TRBJ1-2, with unresolved D. The length of the CDR3 is 15 residues. Germline values: CDR1 KGHDR, CDR2 SFDVKD. With 2 bases removed from V and 7 bases from J, the gap between germline ends came to 16 bases.

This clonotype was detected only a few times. CDR3 residues: CSATLLAGWGEQFF. CDR3 DNA sequence: TGCAGTGCGACACTTCTGGCGGGTTGGGGTGAGCAGTTCTTC. J is TRBJ2-1 and V is TRBV20-1, with a weak D call TRBD2 (5 bases). Germline assignment: CDR1 DFQATT and CDR2 SNEGSKA (reference sequence). CDR3 length equals 14 residues. V shed 6 bases and J shed 9 bases, with 21 bases lying between them.

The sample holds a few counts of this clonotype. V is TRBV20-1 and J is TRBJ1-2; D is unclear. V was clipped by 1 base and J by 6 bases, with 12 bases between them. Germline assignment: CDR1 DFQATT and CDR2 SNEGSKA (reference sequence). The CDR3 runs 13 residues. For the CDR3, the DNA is TGCAGTGCTAGAGGGGTGGGTACTCATGGCTACACCTTC. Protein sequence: CSARGVGTHGYTF.

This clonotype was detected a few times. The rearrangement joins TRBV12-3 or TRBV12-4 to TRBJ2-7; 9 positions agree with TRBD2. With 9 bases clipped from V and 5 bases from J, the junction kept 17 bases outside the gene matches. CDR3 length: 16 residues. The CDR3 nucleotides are TGTGCCAGTAGCCGCCGTGGGCTAGCGGGGCAGGACGAGCAGTACTTC. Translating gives CASSRRGLAGQDEQYF.

The CDR3 region has the DNA TGTGCCAGCAGCGATCGGGGGAAGAACAATGAGCAGTTCTTC. It specifies CASSDRGKNNEQFF. The gene calls are TRBV6-5 and TRBJ2-1, with D possibly TRBD2 on 6 matching bases. V gave up 6 bases and J gave up 5 bases, with 14 bases separating them. Germline loops: CDR1 MNHEY, CDR2 SVGAGI. CDR3 length equals 14 residues.

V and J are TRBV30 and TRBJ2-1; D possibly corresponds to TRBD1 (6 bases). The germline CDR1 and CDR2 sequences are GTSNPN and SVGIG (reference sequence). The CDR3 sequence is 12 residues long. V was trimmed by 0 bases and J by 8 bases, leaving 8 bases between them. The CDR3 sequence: CAWSVAGDEQFF. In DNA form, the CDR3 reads TGTGCCTGGAGTGTAGCAGGGGATGAGCAGTTCTTC. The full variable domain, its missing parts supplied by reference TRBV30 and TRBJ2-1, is SQTIHQWPATLVQPVGSPLSLECTVEGTSNPNLYWYRQAAGRGLQLLFYSVGIGQISSEVPQNLSASRPQDRQFILSSKKLLLSDSGFYLCAWSVAGDEQFFGPGTRLTVL.

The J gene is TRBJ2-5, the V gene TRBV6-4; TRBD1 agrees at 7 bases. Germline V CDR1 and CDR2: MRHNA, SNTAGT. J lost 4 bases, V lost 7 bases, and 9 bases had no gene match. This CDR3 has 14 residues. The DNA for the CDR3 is TGTGCCAGCAACGAACACAGGGGAGCAGAGACCCAGTACTTC. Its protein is CASNEHRGAETQYF.

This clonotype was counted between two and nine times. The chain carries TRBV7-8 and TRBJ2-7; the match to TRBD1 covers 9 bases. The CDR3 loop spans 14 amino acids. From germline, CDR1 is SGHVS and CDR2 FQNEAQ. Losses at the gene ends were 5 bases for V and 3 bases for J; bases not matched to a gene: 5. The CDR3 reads CASSRDRGDYEQYF. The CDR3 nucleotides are TGTGCCAGCAGCAGAGACAGGGGGGACTACGAGCAGTACTTC.

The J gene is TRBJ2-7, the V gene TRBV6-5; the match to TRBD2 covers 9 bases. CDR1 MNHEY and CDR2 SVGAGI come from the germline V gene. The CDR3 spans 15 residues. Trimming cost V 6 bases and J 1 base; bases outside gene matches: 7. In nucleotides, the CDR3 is TGTGCCAGCAGCACCCCGAGCGGGGGGTCCTACGAGCAGTACTTC. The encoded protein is CASSTPSGGSYEQYF.

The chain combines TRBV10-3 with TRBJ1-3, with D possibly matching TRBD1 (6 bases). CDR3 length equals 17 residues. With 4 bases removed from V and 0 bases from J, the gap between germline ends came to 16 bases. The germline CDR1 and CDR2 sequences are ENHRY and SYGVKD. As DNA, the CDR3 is TGTGCCATCAGTGGGGGGACAAACCCTCTCTCTGGAAACACCATATATTTT. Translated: CAISGGTNPLSGNTIYF.

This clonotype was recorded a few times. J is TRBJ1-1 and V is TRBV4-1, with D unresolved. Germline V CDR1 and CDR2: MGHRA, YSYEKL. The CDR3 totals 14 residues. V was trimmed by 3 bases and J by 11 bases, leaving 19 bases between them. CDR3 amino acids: CASSQGPSPSRAFF. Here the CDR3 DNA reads TGCGCCAGCAGCCAGGGCCCTTCTCCCAGTCGGGCTTTCTTT.

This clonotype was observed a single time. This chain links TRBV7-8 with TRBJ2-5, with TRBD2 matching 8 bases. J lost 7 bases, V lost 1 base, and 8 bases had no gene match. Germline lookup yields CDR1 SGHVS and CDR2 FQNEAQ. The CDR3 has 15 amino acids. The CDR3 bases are TGTGCCAGCAGCTTAGGGGGACTAGAGTGGAGGACCCAGTACTTC. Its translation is CASSLGGLEWRTQYF.

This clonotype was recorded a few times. In nucleotides, the CDR3 is TGCAGCGTTATCGGACTAGCGGGAGCTCGGGAGCAGTACTTC. Translation: CSVIGLAGAREQYF. This rearrangement joins TRBV29-1 to TRBJ2-7; 13 bases map to TRBD2. The CDR3 contains 14 residues. V shed 5 bases, J shed 7 bases, and the junction held 8 bases outside the gene matches. The germline gives CDR1 SQVTM, CDR2 ANQGSEA.

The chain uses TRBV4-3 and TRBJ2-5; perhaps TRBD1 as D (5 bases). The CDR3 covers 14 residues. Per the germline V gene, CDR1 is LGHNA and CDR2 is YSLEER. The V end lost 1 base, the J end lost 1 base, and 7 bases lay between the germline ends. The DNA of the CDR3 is TGCGCCAGCAGCCAAGGACAGACCCAAGAGACCCAGTACTTC. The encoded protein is CASSQGQTQETQYF.

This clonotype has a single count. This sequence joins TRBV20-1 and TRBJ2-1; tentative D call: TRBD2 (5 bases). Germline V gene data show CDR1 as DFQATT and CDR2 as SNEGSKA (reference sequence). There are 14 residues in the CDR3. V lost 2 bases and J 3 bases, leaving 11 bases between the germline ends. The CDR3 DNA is TGCAGTGCTAGAAACCCCCGGGGCTACAATGAGCAGTTCTTC. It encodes CSARNPRGYNEQFF.

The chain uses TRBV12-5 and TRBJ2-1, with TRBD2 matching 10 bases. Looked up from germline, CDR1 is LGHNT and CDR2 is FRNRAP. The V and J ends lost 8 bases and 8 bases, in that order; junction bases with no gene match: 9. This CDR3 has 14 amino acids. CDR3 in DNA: TGTGCTAGTTCAAGACTAGCGGGCTGGCATGAGCAGTTCTTC. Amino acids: CASSRLAGWHEQFF.

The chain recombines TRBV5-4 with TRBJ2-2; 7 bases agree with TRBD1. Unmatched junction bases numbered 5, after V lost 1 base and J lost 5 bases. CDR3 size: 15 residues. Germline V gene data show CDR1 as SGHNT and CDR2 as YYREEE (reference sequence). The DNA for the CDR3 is TGTGCCAGCAGCTTGAGAGGGGGCGGGACCGGGGAGCTGTTTTTT. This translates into CASSLRGGGTGELFF.

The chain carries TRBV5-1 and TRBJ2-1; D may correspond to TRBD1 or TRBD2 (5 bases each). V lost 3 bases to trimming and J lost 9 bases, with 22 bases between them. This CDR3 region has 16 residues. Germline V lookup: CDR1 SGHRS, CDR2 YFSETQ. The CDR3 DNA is TGCGCCAGCAGCTCTGCCGGGACGAGAGTGGGTAGTGAGCAGTTCTTC. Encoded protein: CASSSAGTRVGSEQFF.

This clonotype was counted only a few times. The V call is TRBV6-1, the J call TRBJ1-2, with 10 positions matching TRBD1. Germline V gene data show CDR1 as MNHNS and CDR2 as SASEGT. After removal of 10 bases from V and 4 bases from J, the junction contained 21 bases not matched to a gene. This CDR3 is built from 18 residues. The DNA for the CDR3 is TGTGCCACGGGGGTCCGAGACAGGGGGCGGATTGTAGGCTATGGCTACACCTTC. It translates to CATGVRDRGRIVGYGYTF.

CDR3 amino acids: CSASRTAYNEQFF. CDR3 DNA: TGCAGTGCTTCTCGGACAGCTTACAATGAGCAGTTCTTC. This chain links TRBV20-1 with TRBJ2-1; tentative D call: TRBD1 (6 bases). The germline V gene encodes CDR1 DFQATT and CDR2 SNEGSKA (reference sequence). This CDR3 is built from 13 residues. V lost 5 bases to trimming and J lost 4 bases, with 12 bases between them.

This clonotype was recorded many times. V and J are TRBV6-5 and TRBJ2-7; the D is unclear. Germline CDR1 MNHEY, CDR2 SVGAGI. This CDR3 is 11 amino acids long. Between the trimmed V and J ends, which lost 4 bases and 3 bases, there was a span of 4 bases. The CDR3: CASSSYYEQYF. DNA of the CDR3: TGTGCCAGCAGTTCTTACTACGAGCAGTACTTC.

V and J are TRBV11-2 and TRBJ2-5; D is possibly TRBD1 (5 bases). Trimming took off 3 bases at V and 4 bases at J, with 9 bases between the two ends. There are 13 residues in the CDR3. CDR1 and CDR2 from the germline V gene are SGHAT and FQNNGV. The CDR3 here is CASSFYQGETQYF. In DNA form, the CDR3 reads TGTGCCAGCAGCTTTTATCAGGGAGAGACCCAGTACTTC. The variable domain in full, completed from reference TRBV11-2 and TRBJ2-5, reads EAGVAQSPRYKIIEKRQSVAFWCNPISGHATLYWYQQILGQGPKLLIQFQNNGVVDDSQLPKDRFSAERLKGVDSTLKIQPAKLEDSAVYLCASSFYQGETQYFGPGTRLLVL.

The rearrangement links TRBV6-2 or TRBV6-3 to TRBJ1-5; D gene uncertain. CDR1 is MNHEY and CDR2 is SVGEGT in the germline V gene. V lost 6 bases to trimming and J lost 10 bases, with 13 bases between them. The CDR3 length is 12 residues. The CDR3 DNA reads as TGTGCCAGCAGCCTCCTCGCCCGCCCCCAGCATTTT. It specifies CASSLLARPQHF.